Sequencing of this TCR beta chain was carried out in a study of T cells in localized non-small cell lung cancer. Comments on this clone: Antigen specificity is unknown. Germline is not matched at one junction end, which may reflect a read error.

The CDR3 runs to 14 residues. Germline V gives CDR1 SGHNT, CDR2 YYREEE (reference sequence). Overall study results and limits: Turning up in adjacent lung were a median roughly 62 of the top 100 tumor clones. It was uninvolved adjacent lung that showed the highest T cell clonality, exceeding tumor. Tumor samples were not multi-region, leaving intratumor heterogeneity unexcluded.

Assay: immunoSEQ multiplex PCR; the TCRdb copy retains only in-frame clones and omits some. The sample holds under 150,000 clones, roughly 90% seen once. The sequences come from peripheral blood, collected before any cancer treatment. The chain couples TRBV5-4 to TRBJ2-7, with D possibly being TRBD1 or TRBD2 (5 bases each). This TCR came from a female donor older than 55 with stage I lung adenocarcinoma. CDR3 bases: TGCGCCAGCAGCTCCCGGGACCCACTCTACGAGCAGTACTTC. Translating gives CASSSRDPLYEQYF.